In its sample, the clone carrying this T cell receptor beta chain was seen a few times. MiXCR was run by TCRdb on the 5' RACE reads, yielding one entry per CDR3 protein. This sample carries just under 550,000 distinct CDR3 sequences, approximately 14% of them seen once, and the ten largest clones take roughly 0.46%. This entry comes from a study of identical twins. This CDR3 region has 16 residues. Trimming cost V 9 bases and J 6 bases; bases outside gene matches: 13. Looked up from germline, CDR1 is KGHDR and CDR2 is SFDVKD. This same sample was also taken into another study, of yellow fever vaccine responses in identical twins.

The source is a woman under 30 in good health. The material sequenced was CD4+ T cells sorted from blood. This chain links TRBV24-1 with TRBJ2-1; 10 bases fit TRBD2. The CDR3 reads CATSPSGGQVGNEQFF. The CDR3 DNA reads TGTGCCACCTCCCCTAGCGGGGGACAAGTTGGCAATGAGCAGTTCTTC.